This T cell receptor beta chain was retrieved from a study of early T cells in non-severe SARS-CoV-2 infection. Per the germline V gene, CDR1 is SQVTM and CDR2 is ANQGSEA. Trimming cost V 5 bases and J 5 bases; bases outside gene matches: 10. This CDR3 has 14 residues. TCRdb reprocessed the 5' RACE reads with MiXCR, giving one entry per CDR3 protein. The table has 75,000 to 80,000 distinct CDR3 sequences, about 14% seen once. The clonotype comes from an adult who was a healthcare worker with PCR-confirmed SARS-CoV-2 infection or an uninfected control (not recorded which). Material for sequencing was whole blood. The chain carries TRBV29-1 and TRBJ2-7; 9 nucleotides line up with TRBD1. The CDR3 is CSVQSGTGINEQYF. The CDR3, as DNA: TGCAGCGTTCAATCCGGGACAGGGATAAACGAGCAGTACTTC.